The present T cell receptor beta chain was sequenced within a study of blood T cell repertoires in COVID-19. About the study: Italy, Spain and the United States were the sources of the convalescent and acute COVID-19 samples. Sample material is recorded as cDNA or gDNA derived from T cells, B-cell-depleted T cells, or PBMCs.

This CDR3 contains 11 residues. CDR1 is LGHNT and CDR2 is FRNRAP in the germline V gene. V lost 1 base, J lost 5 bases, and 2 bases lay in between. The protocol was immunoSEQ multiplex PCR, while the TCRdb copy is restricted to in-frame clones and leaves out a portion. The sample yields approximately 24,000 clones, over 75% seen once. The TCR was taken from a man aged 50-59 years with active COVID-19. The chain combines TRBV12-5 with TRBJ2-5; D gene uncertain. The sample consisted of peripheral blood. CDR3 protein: CASGLAETQYF. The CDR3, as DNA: TGTGCTAGTGGTTTGGCGGAGACCCAGTACTTC.